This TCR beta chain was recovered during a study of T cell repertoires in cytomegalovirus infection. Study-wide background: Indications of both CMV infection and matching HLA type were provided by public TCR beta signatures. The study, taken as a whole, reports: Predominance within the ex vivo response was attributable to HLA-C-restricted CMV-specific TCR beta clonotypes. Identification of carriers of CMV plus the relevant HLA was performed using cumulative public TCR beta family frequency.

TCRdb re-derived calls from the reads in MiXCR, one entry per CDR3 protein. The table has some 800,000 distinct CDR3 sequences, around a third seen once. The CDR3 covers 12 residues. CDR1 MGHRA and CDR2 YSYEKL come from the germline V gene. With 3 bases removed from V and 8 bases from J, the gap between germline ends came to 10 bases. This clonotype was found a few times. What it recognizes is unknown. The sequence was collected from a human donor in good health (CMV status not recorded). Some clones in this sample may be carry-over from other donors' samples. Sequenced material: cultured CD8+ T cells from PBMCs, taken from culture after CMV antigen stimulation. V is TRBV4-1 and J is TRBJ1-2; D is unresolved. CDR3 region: CASSQREEGYTF. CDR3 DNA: TGCGCCAGCAGCCAGCGTGAGGAAGGCTACACCTTC.